This T cell receptor beta chain stems from a study of blood T cells in healthy people across ages. This CDR3 spans 16 amino acids. Germline lookup yields CDR1 SGHTA and CDR2 FQGNSA. In the case of this clonotype: At one end the junction does not follow the germline gene, possibly because of a read error.

A J-beta primer mix and a sample-barcoded 5' primer were used in a second PCR of roughly 7 to 12 cycles. Each CDR3 protein gets one entry after TCRdb re-called the 5' RACE reads with MiXCR. The sample contains roughly 1,800,000 distinct CDR3 sequences, around half of which appear only once. The chain combines TRBV7-2 with TRBJ2-4; 12 nucleotides line up with TRBD2. With the DNA end fitting TRBJ2-5 better, the J assignment may be wrong. Sequenced input: blood. The sequence was obtained from a middle-aged woman in good health. CDR3 nucleotide sequence: TGTGCCGGCAGCTTGTCTAGCGGGGGGGCACAAGAGACCCAGTACTTC. It is translated as CAGSLSSGGAQETQYF.